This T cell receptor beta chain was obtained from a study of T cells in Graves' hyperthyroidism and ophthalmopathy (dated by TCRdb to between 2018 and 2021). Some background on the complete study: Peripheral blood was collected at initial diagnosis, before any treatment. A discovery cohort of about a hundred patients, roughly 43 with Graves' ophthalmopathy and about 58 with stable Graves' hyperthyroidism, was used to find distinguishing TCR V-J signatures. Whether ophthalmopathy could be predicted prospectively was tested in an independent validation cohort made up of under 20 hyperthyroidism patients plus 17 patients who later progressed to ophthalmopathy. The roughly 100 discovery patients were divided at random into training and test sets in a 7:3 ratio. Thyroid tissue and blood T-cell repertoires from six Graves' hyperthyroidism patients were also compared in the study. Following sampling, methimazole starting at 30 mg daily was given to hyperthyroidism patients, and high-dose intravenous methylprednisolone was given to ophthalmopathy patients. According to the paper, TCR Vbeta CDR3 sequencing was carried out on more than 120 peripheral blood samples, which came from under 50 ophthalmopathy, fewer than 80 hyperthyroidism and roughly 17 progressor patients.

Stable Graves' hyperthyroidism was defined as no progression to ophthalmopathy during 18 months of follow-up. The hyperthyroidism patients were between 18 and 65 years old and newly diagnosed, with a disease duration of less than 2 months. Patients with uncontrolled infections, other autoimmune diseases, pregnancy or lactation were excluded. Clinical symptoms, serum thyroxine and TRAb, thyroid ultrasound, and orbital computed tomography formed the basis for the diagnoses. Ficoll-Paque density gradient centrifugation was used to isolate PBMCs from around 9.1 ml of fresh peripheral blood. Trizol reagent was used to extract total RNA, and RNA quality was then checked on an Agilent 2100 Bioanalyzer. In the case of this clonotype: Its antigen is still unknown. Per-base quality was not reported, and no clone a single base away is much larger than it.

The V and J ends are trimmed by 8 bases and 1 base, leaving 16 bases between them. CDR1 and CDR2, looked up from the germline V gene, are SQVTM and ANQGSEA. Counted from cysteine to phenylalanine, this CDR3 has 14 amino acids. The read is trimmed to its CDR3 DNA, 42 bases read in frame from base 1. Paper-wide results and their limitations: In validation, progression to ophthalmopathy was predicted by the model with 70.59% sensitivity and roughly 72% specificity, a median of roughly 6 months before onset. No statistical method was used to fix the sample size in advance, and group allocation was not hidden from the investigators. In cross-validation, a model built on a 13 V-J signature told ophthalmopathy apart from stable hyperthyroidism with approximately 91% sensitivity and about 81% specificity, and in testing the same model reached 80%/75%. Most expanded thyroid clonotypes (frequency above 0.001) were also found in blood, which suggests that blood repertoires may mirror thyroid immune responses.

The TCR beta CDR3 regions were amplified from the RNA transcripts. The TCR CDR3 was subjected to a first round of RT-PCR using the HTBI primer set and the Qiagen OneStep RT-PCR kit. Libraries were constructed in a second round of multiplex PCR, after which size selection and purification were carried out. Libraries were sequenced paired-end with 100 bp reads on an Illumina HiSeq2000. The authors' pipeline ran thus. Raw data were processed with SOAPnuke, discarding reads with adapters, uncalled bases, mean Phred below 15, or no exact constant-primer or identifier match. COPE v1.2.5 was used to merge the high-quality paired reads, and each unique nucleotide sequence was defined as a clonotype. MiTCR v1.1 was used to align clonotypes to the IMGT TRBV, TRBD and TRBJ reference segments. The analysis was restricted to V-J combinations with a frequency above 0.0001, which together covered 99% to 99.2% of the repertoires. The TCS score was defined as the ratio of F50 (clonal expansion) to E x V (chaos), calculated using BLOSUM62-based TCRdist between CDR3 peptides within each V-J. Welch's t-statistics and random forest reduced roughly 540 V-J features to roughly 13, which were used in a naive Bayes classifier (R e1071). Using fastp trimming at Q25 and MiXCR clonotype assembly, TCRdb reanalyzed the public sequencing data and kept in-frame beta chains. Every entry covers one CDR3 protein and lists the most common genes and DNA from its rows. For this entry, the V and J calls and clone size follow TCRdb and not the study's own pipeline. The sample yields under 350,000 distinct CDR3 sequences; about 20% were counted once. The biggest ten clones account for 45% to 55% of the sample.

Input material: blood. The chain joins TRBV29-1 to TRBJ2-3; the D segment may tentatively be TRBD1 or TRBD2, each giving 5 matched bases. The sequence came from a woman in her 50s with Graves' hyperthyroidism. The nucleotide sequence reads TGCAGCTCATGGGACCCGTGGGGCACAGATACGCAGTATTTT. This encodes CSSWDPWGTDTQYF.